A selection of T cell receptor beta chains follows, all from one sample in a study of blood T cells in healthy people across ages. Each CDR3 protein is one row after TCRdb ran MiXCR on the 5' RACE reads. The table has hundreds of thousands of distinct CDR3 sequences, 25% seen once. These data were likewise used in another study, on T cells of mothers and their children.

Sequencing was carried out using blood. The origin of the receptors is a boy younger than 18 in good health. Each CDR3 is given with its conserved first and last residue. The D gene is left open where the match is weak. Not all rows give a size; the values are once, few, many and, for expanded clones, a class.

V gene	D gene	J gene	clone size	CDR3 DNA	CDR3 protein
TRBV11-2	TRBD2	TRBJ2-1	-	TGTGCCAGCAGCCCTTCCTTACTAGCGGAGTCCTACAATGAGCAGTTCTTC	CASSPSLLAESYNEQFF
TRBV20-1	TRBD2	TRBJ2-1	few	TGCAGTGCAACCCCGGGACTAGCGGGATACAATGAGCAGTTCTTC	CSATPGLAGYNEQFF
TRBV25-1	-	TRBJ2-2	-	TGTGCCAGTTTACACGGGGAGCTGTTTTTT	CASLHGELFF
TRBV20-1	-	TRBJ2-1	-	TGCAGTGCTAGAGATCAGGGCATCCCCAGGCCGGATGAGCAGTTCTTC	CSARDQGIPRPDEQFF
TRBV6-5	-	TRBJ2-7	-	TGTGCCAGCAGTTCCTTGGGCAAACCCTACGAGCAGTACTTC	CASSSLGKPYEQYF
TRBV7-6	TRBD2	TRBJ2-7	-	TGTGCCAGCAGCTCTAGCGGGAGTGTCATCGAGCAGTACTTC	CASSSSGSVIEQYF
TRBV20-1	TRBD2	TRBJ2-1	few	TGCAGTGCTAGGACCGGAGATAGCGGGAGTGTCCTTTACAATGAGCAGTTCTTC	CSARTGDSGSVLYNEQFF
TRBV6-6	-	TRBJ1-5	-	TGTGCCAGCAGTCACGGGGGGGCCCAGCCCCAGCATTTT	CASSHGGAQPQHF
TRBV11-2	TRBD2	TRBJ2-1	-	TGTGCCAGCAGCCCTCTTGGGGGAGGGACCTCCTACAATGAGCAGTTCTTC	CASSPLGGGTSYNEQFF
TRBV11-1	-	TRBJ2-7	-	TGTGCCAGCAGCCCAGGGCTAGCCGAGCAGTACTTC	CASSPGLAEQYF
TRBV29-1	TRBD1	TRBJ2-5	-	TGCAGCGCCACAGGGGTGGAGACCCAGTACTTC	CSATGVETQYF
TRBV14	-	TRBJ2-1	-	TGTGCCAGCGCTACCGGGGCCTACAATGAGCAGTTCTTC	CASATGAYNEQFF
TRBV20-1	TRBD2	TRBJ2-7	-	TGCAGTGCTAGACTCGGGGGGGCTTCCGAGCAGTACTTC	CSARLGGASEQYF
TRBV28	-	TRBJ1-4	few	TGTGCCAGCAGTTTATCTTCCGCCACAACTAATGAAAAACTGTTTTTT	CASSLSSATTNEKLFF
TRBV7-2	-	TRBJ1-1	-	TGTGCCAGCAGCTTAAGTGTGGGAACTATGAACACTGAAGCTTTCTTT	CASSLSVGTMNTEAFF
TRBV7-9	-	TRBJ2-5	few	TGTGCCAGCAGCTTAGGAACAGGATGGGCCCCAGAGACCCAGTACTTC	CASSLGTGWAPETQYF
TRBV5-1	-	TRBJ2-5	few	TGCGCCAGCAGCTCGAGGGGGGGAAGTTGGGAGACCCAGTACTTC	CASSSRGGSWETQYF
TRBV6-5	TRBD1	TRBJ2-5	-	TGTGCCAGCAGTTATCGAGACAGGGTGGAGACCCAGTACTTC	CASSYRDRVETQYF
TRBV6-2/TRBV6-3	-	TRBJ2-7	once	TGTGCCAGCACTTACTTGTCTCCCGAGGGCTACGAGCAGTACTTC	CASTYLSPEGYEQYF
TRBV29-1	-	TRBJ2-2	-	TGCAGCGTTGTTAGGGTGGGGACTAACACCGGGGAGCTGTTTTTT	CSVVRVGTNTGELFF
TRBV18	-	TRBJ2-3	-	TGTGCCAGCTCACGGGCATCTGTTAACACAGATACGCAGTGTTTT	CASSRASVNTDTQCF
TRBV7-9	-	TRBJ1-6	-	TGTGCCAGCAGCTTAGGGGGCTACAGTTATAATTCACCCCTCCACTTT	CASSLGGYSYNSPLHF
TRBV28	-	TRBJ2-5	-	TGTGCCAGCAGCGAAGGCGTAGGGAGTAAAGAGACCCAGTACTTC	CASSEGVGSKETQYF
TRBV29-1	-	TRBJ2-5	few	TGCAGCGGTCTTAGGCAGGAGACCCAGTACTTC	CSGLRQETQYF
TRBV7-9	-	TRBJ1-4	-	TGTGCCAGCAGCCCCCCGGACACTCGGCTGAATGAAAAACTGTTTTTT	CASSPPDTRLNEKLFF
TRBV29-1	-	TRBJ2-7	-	TGCAGCGTTGTACGCGCAGGGACGAAGGAGCAGTACTTC	CSVVRAGTKEQYF
TRBV5-1	-	TRBJ2-5	few	TGCGCCAGCAGCTTGGAAGGGACAATTGAGACCCAGTACTTC	CASSLEGTIETQYF
TRBV12-3/TRBV12-4	-	TRBJ2-7	few	TGTGCCAGCAGTGCACCGGGGGAGCAGTACTTC	CASSAPGEQYF
TRBV7-2	TRBD2	TRBJ2-5	-	TGTGCCAGCAGCTTGGGACTAGCATCGGAGACCCAGTACTTC	CASSLGLASETQYF
TRBV5-1	-	TRBJ2-7	-	TGCGCCGGCAGCTTGGGGGGGCGCAGCTACGAGCAGTACTTC	CAGSLGGRSYEQYF
TRBV7-6	-	TRBJ2-2	few	TGTGCCAGCAGCGCAAGCAACACCGGGGAGCTGTTTTTT	CASSASNTGELFF
TRBV5-6	TRBD2	TRBJ2-3	-	TGTGCCAGCAGCTCCACCGGACTAGGCACAGATACGCAGTATTTT	CASSSTGLGTDTQYF
TRBV29-1	-	TRBJ2-1	-	TGCAGCGTTGAAGATCGGGCTAGGGCCAGGGCTAATGAGCAGTTCTTC	CSVEDRARARANEQFF
TRBV27	-	TRBJ2-2	-	TGTGCCAGCAGTGTAACCGGGCCATTGGACACCGGGGAGCTGTTTTTT	CASSVTGPLDTGELFF